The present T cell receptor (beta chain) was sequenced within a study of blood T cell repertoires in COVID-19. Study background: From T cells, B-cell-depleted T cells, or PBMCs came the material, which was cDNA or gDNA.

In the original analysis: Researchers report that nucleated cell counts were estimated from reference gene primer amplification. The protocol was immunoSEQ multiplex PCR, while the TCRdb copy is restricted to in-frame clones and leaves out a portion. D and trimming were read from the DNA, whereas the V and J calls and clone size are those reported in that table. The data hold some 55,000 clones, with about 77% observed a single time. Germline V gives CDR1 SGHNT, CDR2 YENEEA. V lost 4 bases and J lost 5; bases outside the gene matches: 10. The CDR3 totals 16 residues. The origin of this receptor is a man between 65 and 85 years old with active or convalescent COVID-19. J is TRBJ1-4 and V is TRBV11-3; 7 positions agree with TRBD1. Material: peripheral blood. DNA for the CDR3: TGTGCCAGCAGCTCATTAACAGGGGCCCCGAATGAAAAACTGTTTTTT. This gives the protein CASSSLTGAPNEKLFF.